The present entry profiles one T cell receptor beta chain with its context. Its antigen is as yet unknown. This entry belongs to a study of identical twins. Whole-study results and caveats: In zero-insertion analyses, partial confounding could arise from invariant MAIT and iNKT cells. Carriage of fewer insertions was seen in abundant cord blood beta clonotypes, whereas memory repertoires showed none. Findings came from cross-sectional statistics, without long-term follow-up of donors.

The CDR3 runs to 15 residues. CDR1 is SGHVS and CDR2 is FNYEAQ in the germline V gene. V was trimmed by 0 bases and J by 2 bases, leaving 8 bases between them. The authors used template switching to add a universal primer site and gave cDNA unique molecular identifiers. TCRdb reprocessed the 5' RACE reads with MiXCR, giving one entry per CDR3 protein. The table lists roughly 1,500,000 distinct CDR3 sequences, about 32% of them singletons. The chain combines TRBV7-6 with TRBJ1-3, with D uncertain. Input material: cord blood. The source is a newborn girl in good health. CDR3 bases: TGTGCCAGCAGCTTAGCGCGGACGGCTGGAAACACCATATATTTT. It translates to CASSLARTAGNTIYF.